A single sample gave rise to the 25 T cell receptor beta chains below, sequenced in a study of technical replicates of blood from a handful of donors. The method was immunoSEQ multiplex PCR; TCRdb's version includes in-frame clones alone and lacks a portion of them. This table holds tens of thousands of clones, around nine tenths found once. Input material: T cells isolated from PBMCs. The receptors shown here come from a human donor in good health.

The gene calls are TRBV7-9 and TRBJ1-2; 7 bases are shared with TRBD1. Germline V gene data show CDR1 as SEHNR and CDR2 as FQNEAQ (reference sequence). With V trimmed by 2 bases and J by 4 bases, 10 bases remained unmatched. This CDR3 is 16 amino acids long. The CDR3 protein is CASSLIEGAPSYGYTF. In DNA, the CDR3 is TGTGCCAGCAGCTTAATCGAGGGGGCCCCTTCCTATGGCTACACCTTC.

The chain recombines TRBV19 with TRBJ2-7; D is perhaps TRBD1 (5 bases). This CDR3 comprises 13 residues. V dropped 4 bases and J dropped 4 bases, with 11 bases sitting between them. Germline V gene sequence: CDR1 LNHDA, CDR2 SQIVND (reference sequence). The CDR3 DNA is TGTGCCAGTAGTAAGGGGCGCCCATACGAGCAGTACTTC. This translates into CASSKGRPYEQYF.

The chain couples TRBV19 to TRBJ1-2; perhaps TRBD1 as D (6 bases). Looked up from germline, CDR1 is LNHDA and CDR2 is SQIVND (reference sequence). This CDR3 comprises 14 residues. V was clipped by 0 bases and J by 4 bases, with 9 bases between them. This CDR3 reads CASSIEGDIYGYTF. The CDR3 DNA is TGTGCCAGTAGTATAGAGGGGGACATCTATGGCTACACCTTC.

Only one count was recorded for this clone. J is TRBJ1-1 and V is TRBV14; the D is unclear. The CDR3 is 13 residues long. The germline gives CDR1 SGHDN, CDR2 FVKESK. With 0 bases removed from V and 1 base from J, the gap between germline ends came to 3 bases. This CDR3 is CASSQDQNTEAFF. In DNA, the CDR3 is TGTGCCAGCAGCCAAGACCAGAACACTGAAGCTTTCTTT.

In its sample, this clone was seen once. The J gene is TRBJ2-1, the V gene TRBV1; the DNA was not used to check the table's D call, TRBD2. TRBV1 constitutes a pseudogene. CDR3 size: 15 residues. The chain's CDR3 is CTSSPWAGVYNEQFF. The CDR3 coding sequence is TGCACCAGCAGCCCTTGGGCGGGCGTCTACAATGAGCAGTTCTTC.

The chain couples TRBV23-1 to TRBJ2-4; 10 positions match TRBD1. TRBV23-1 is labeled an ORF, and its function is uncertain. With 8 bases clipped from V and 2 bases from J, the junction kept 6 bases outside the gene matches. The CDR3 loop spans 15 amino acids. This chain's CDR3 is CASPPGQGSKNIQYF. CDR3 DNA sequence: TGCGCCAGCCCTCCGGGACAGGGGTCCAAAAACATTCAGTACTTC.

The chain couples TRBV19 to TRBJ1-4; TRBD1 matches at 8 bases. Germline CDR1 reads LNHDA; CDR2 reads SQIVND (reference sequence). CDR3 length equals 14 residues. V gave up 2 bases and J gave up 7 bases; unmatched junction bases: 3. The CDR3 DNA reads TGTGCCAGTAGTATAACAGGGGGATTTGAAAAACTGTTTTTT. This translates into CASSITGGFEKLFF.

This clone appeared once. V and J are TRBV28 and TRBJ1-2, with TRBD1 matching 8 bases. The ends lost 0 bases at V and 1 base at J; junction bases unmatched: 4. The CDR3 sequence is 16 residues long. Germline V gene data show CDR1 as MDHEN and CDR2 as SYDVKM. The DNA of the CDR3 is TGTGCCAGCAGTTTATGGGGGGACAGGCTTAACTATGGCTACACCTTC. Translation gives CASSLWGDRLNYGYTF.

The sample holds a few counts of this clone. The chain uses TRBV30 and TRBJ1-1, with D possibly matching TRBD1 (6 bases). The CDR3 loop spans 13 amino acids. Germline loops: CDR1 GTSNPN, CDR2 SVGIG (reference sequence). V gave up 2 bases and J gave up 1 base, with 8 bases separating them. In DNA form, the CDR3 reads TGTGCCTGGAGTAGGACAGAGAACACTGAAGCTTTCTTT. Amino acids: CAWSRTENTEAFF.

V is TRBV7-6 and J is TRBJ1-2; 8 bases match TRBD1. Trimming took 1 base from V and 4 from J; bases not matched to a gene: 20. The length of the CDR3 is 20 residues. The germline gives CDR1 SGHVS, CDR2 FNYEAQ. The CDR3: CASSLEANRGRRSGVYGYTF. CDR3 in DNA: TGTGCCAGCAGCTTAGAGGCCAACAGGGGGAGGAGGTCAGGGGTCTATGGCTACACCTTC. The whole variable domain, filled in from reference TRBV7-6 and TRBJ1-2, reads GAGVSQSPRYKVTKRGQDVALRCDPISGHVSLYWYRQALGQGPEFLTYFNYEAQQDKSGLPNDRFSAERPEGSISTLTIQRTEQRDSAMYRCASSLEANRGRRSGVYGYTFGSGTRLTVV.

The V and J genes are TRBV5-6 and TRBJ2-5; D is unclear. This CDR3 contains 13 residues. Germline lookup yields CDR1 SGHDT and CDR2 YYEEEE. The V gene lost 4 bases and the J gene lost 7 bases, with 14 bases spanning the gap. The CDR3 DNA sequence: TGTGCCAGCAGCCTGATCCTCACGGGGACCCAGTACTTC. This gives the protein CASSLILTGTQYF.

This chain connects TRBV6-1 to TRBJ2-2; TRBD2 might be the D (5 bases). Germline loops: CDR1 MNHNS, CDR2 SASEGT. V lost 6 bases, J lost 3 bases, and 5 bases lay in between. There are 12 residues in the CDR3. This chain's CDR3 is CASRDYTGELFF. CDR3 bases: TGTGCCAGCAGGGACTACACCGGGGAGCTGTTTTTT.

This clone was observed a handful of times. The genes are TRBV4-1 and TRBJ1-1; 7 nucleotides match TRBD1. Germline values: CDR1 MGHRA, CDR2 YSYEKL. Trimming at V came to 4 bases and at J to 1 base, leaving 21 bases not matched to a gene. This CDR3 contains 20 residues. The CDR3 DNA is TGCGCCAGCAGCCCGACTCTTTTCCGGGACAGTTTTAACAAGAACACTGAAGCTTTCTTT. Protein: CASSPTLFRDSFNKNTEAFF.

This chain joins TRBV11-3 and TRBJ1-1, with D maybe TRBD1 (5 bases). This CDR3 spans 14 amino acids. CDR1 is SGHNT and CDR2 is YENEEA in the germline V gene. Deletions cut 3 bases from V and 0 bases from J, with 8 bases between. CDR3 DNA sequence: TGTGCCAGCAGCTTCCAGGGCATGAACACTGAAGCTTTCTTT. Protein product: CASSFQGMNTEAFF.

This clone was detected only once. The J gene is TRBJ2-3, the V gene TRBV27; D may be TRBD1 (5 bases). CDR1 and CDR2 (germline): MNHEY, SMNVEV (reference sequence). The CDR3 runs 14 residues. Trimming stripped 8 bases from V and 6 bases from J, with 18 bases between. The CDR3 nucleotides are TGTGCCAGCGCGGACCCGAGGAAGGGGGATACGCAGTATTTT. Translated: CASADPRKGDTQYF.

V gene TRBV10-1 combines with J gene TRBJ2-2; tentative D call: TRBD2 (5 bases). V lost 7 bases, J lost 3 bases, and 6 bases lay in between. Germline V gene data show CDR1 as WNHNN and CDR2 as SYGVQD (reference sequence). This CDR3 contains 12 residues. CDR3 amino acids: CASKGDTGELFF. The DNA for the CDR3 is TGCGCCAGCAAGGGAGACACCGGGGAGCTGTTTTTT.

The V gene is TRBV18, the J gene TRBJ2-5, with 10 nucleotides matching TRBD2. This CDR3 contains 16 residues. Germline trimming cut 0 bases from V and 1 base from J; bases unmatched to any gene: 2. Germline-derived CDR1 and CDR2 are KGHSH and LQKENI. The CDR3, as DNA: TGTGCCAGCTCACCACCCGGACTAGCGGTCCAAGAGACCCAGTACTTC. It codes for CASSPPGLAVQETQYF.

The chain is built from TRBV7-8 and TRBJ1-5; D not resolved. V was trimmed by 5 bases and J by 3 bases, leaving 11 bases between them. The CDR3 runs to 14 residues. In germline, CDR1 is SGHVS, CDR2 FQNEAQ. CDR3 protein: CASSPSRDNQPQHF. DNA of the CDR3: TGTGCCAGCAGCCCGAGCCGAGACAATCAGCCCCAGCATTTT.

The chain combines TRBV7-9 with TRBJ2-3; maybe TRBD1 (6 bases). Germline V gene lookup returns CDR1 SEHNR and CDR2 FQNEAQ (reference sequence). V was shortened by 3 bases and J by 0 bases, with 10 bases between the two germline ends. The CDR3 consists of 15 residues. The CDR3, as DNA: TGTGCCAGCAGCTTTTCACAGGGAAGCACAGATACGCAGTATTTT. Protein sequence: CASSFSQGSTDTQYF.

This clone was observed once. This chain joins TRBV9 and TRBJ1-2, with D maybe TRBD1 (5 bases). The CDR3 length is 16 residues. The germline CDR1 and CDR2 sequences are SGDLS and YYNGEE. V was cut by 0 bases and J by 4 bases, with 16 bases left in between. CDR3 bases: TGTGCCAGCAGCGTAGGGACAATCCCCCTTGTCTATGGCTACACCTTC. As protein: CASSVGTIPLVYGYTF.

This chain connects TRBV5-1 to TRBJ1-1; 9 bases are shared with TRBD1. V was pared by 4 bases and J by 5 bases, with 9 bases of the junction left unmatched. Germline V CDR1 and CDR2: SGHRS, YFSETQ. CDR3 length: 15 amino acids. CDR3 in DNA: TGCGCCAGCAGCAATACAGGGACAGGGTTGACTGAAGCTTTCTTT. Its protein product is CASSNTGTGLTEAFF.

The gene calls are TRBV19 and TRBJ2-3; no reliable D call. This CDR3 contains 13 residues. Germline V gene sequence: CDR1 LNHDA, CDR2 SQIVND (reference sequence). Trimming cost V 5 bases and J 3 bases, with 9 bases left between them. The CDR3 region is CASSDILTDTQYF. The DNA for the CDR3 is TGTGCCAGTAGTGACATTTTAACAGATACGCAGTATTTT.

The rearrangement joins TRBV25-1 to TRBJ1-1; D not resolved. Trimming stripped 1 base from V and 1 base from J, with 10 bases between. CDR1 is MGHDK, CDR2 SYGVNS, per germline. The CDR3 totals 15 residues. The CDR3 sequence is CASSESNSWNTEAFF. In nucleotides, the CDR3 is TGTGCCAGCAGTGAATCGAACAGTTGGAACACTGAAGCTTTCTTT.

The chain combines TRBV5-1 with TRBJ2-5; maybe TRBD2 (5 bases). CDR3 length equals 14 residues. V lost 0 bases, J lost 5 bases, and 11 bases lay in between. From germline, CDR1 is SGHRS and CDR2 YFSETQ. For the CDR3, the DNA is TGCGCCAGCAGCTTGGAGGCTAGCTGGGAGACCCAGTACTTC. It is translated as CASSLEASWETQYF.

This chain uses TRBV5-1 with TRBJ2-7; TRBD1 aligns across 10 bases. J lost 2 bases, V lost 2 bases, and 4 bases had no gene match. Germline CDR1 is SGHRS and CDR2 is YFSETQ. The CDR3 is made up of 15 amino acids. This chain's CDR3 is CASSFPGQGPYEQYF. Here the CDR3 DNA reads TGCGCCAGCAGCTTCCCGGGACAGGGGCCCTACGAGCAGTACTTC.